This T cell receptor beta chain was sequenced for a study of blood T cell repertoires in COVID-19. The protocol was immunoSEQ multiplex PCR, while the TCRdb copy is restricted to in-frame clones and leaves out a portion. The sample includes 150,000 to 200,000 clones, around nine tenths of them seen just once. Trimming took 7 bases from V and 4 from J, leaving 16 bases between them. Germline V gene data show CDR1 as LNHDA and CDR2 as SQIVND (reference sequence). The CDR3 runs 15 residues. The clonotype comes from a woman in her 70s with COVID-19, enrolled during active disease. Sequenced sample: peripheral blood. The rearrangement uses TRBV19 and TRBJ2-2; possible D gene TRBD2, 5 bases. The CDR3 spells CASIRGRGGTGELFF. The CDR3 bases are TGTGCCAGTATACGAGGGCGCGGAGGCACCGGGGAGCTGTTTTTT. Full variable domain (remainder filled in from reference TRBV19 and TRBJ2-2): DGGITQSPKYLFRKEGQNVTLSCEQNLNHDAMYWYRQDPGQGLRLIYYSQIVNDFQKGDIAEGYSVSREKKESFPLTVTSAQKNPTAFYLCASIRGRGGTGELFFGEGSRLTVL.